This record covers a single T cell receptor beta chain. Its antigen remains unidentified. Base quality data are lacking; no much larger clone is found one base away. This entry comes from a study of cytomegalovirus exposure and HLA in healthy donors (dated by TCRdb to about 2017). At the level of the whole study: In an earlier analysis of approximately 640 of the donors, 250 to 350 Gb of sequence data and 100 million or so unique TCR beta sequences from about 179 million T cells were reported. An early release that covered some 630 HLA-typed donors contained about 300 gigabases of sequencing data and about 84 million unique TCR sequences. Of the roughly 430 genotyped donors, 81% fell in the genetic ancestry cluster associated with self-reported Caucasian donors. The study was designed to test whether signatures of past pathogen exposure could be identified by cataloging public T cell receptors. Using immunosequencing, the study profiled T cell repertoires from 500 to 800 subjects and related those repertoires to cytomegalovirus serostatus. Besides the first cohort of more than 650 subjects, a separate validation cohort made up of roughly 130 different subjects was used. High-throughput TCR immunosequencing, statistical association of individual TCRs with disease status, and machine learning were combined to predict cytomegalovirus infection status. A later analysis re-analyzed previously published TCR beta repertoires from approximately 670 donors and added high-resolution HLA genotyping to study TCR occurrence patterns. Rather than using new phenotypic data, the later analysis identified candidate immune exposures from TCR beta sequences and from how often those sequences occurred across donors. In an earlier analysis of roughly 580 of the donors, high-throughput TCR beta sequencing was used to judge whether each TCR beta V gene segment behaved as functional or pseudogenic. Donor age, sex, ethnicity and CMV serostatus were collected together with the repertoire data. In a later genetic analysis, genome-wide SNP genotypes for about three fifths of the roughly 670 donors were used, and that subset was treated as a discovery cohort. Every repertoire in the discovery cohort had been generated on one and the same sequencing platform. HLA typing included class I and class II loci at four-digit resolution. The number of typed donors differed by locus: roughly 620-640 for A, B, C, DRB1 and DQB1; 522 for DQA1; 606 for DPA1; and 400 to 480 for DPB1. About five DR-DQ haplotypes were handled as single units for association and clustering, since linkage in the cohort was strong. Across some 400 genotyped donors of the cohort, an average of roughly 230,000 unique TCR beta nucleotide sequences per donor were sequenced, and around 20% of those sequences were non-productive. Beyond this particular receptor, the publication reports: An association between a missense DCLRE1C variant and V-gene and J-gene trimming of TCR beta chains was found in a later genetic analysis and replicated in an independent cohort. A cluster of highly shared sequence variants was judged likely to represent a technical artifact of the sequencing pipeline. Linkage disequilibrium might explain the correlated functional status among segregating V segments, but an unknown experimental factor could not be ruled out. The earlier analysis of some 540 of the donors excluded some 15 rarely observed V segments, including chromosome 9 orphons, because counts were too low. The study gave a list of under 200 TCR beta chains associated with cytomegalovirus. At a false discovery rate of 0.05, a later analysis linked 16,000 or so TCR beta sequences to specific HLA alleles. In a later analysis, most CMV-associated TCR beta chains were found to appear HLA-restricted, with HLA associations seemingly driven largely by CMV exposure. Sequencing depth was assumed to be roughly uniform across donors in the presence/absence analyses, though that assumption may not hold. Only TCR beta chains were sequenced in this cohort, and the absence of alpha or paired-chain data limited detectable features. Because HLA typing was unavailable for some donors at each locus, only the typed subset was used in association tests. A later genetic analysis reported fewer N-insertions in productive TCRs among donors in an Asian-associated ancestry cluster than the approximately 700-donor mean. In vitro tests confirmed that a few of the cytomegalovirus-associated TCR beta chains recognize cytomegalovirus antigens. According to the authors, the approach could potentially be generalized to other disease states and immunological phenotypes. A later analysis found that TCR association rates varied across HLA loci, with DRB1 alleles showing the most associated TCRs and HLA-C alleles the fewest. An earlier analysis of approximately 500 of the donors showed that most TCR beta V segments appeared in productive rearrangements either about 87% or about 30% of the time, which broadly matched IMGT annotations. A later analysis reported that several top co-occurrence clusters appeared linked to parvovirus B19, influenza, CMV and Epstein-Barr virus. In a later analysis, HLA-associated TCR beta chains were found to be more clonally expanded and to have lower generation probabilities than equally common non-associated chains. Across donors, most TCR sequences were observed very rarely, whereas some public TCRs were present in many individuals. In both the original and validation cohorts, the classifier was reported to diagnose cytomegalovirus status with high specificity and sensitivity. Immune exposure information for the cohort was limited to CMV serostatus. A further reported finding was that TCR beta sequences accurately predicted the HLA-A and HLA-B alleles for most subjects in the first cohort. When HLA alleles, especially DR and DQ, strongly co-occurred, attributing TCR associations to individual alleles was difficult. Some IMGT-functional V segments, including TRBV6-2 and TRBV6-3, could not be told apart with the 87-base-pair reads, so those segments were excluded.

Receptor amplification or capture employed the immunoSEQ multiplex PCR assay. A mixture of 60 forward primers for TCR Vbeta segments and 13 reverse primers for TCR Jbeta segments was used in the multiplex PCR. The CDR3 region of rearranged TCR beta genes was amplified from genomic DNA by a multiplex PCR assay. On the Illumina HiSeq System, the amplified TCR beta libraries were sequenced as 87-base-pair reads. Under the source paper's analysis protocol: A later analysis tallied approximately 87 million unique TCR beta chains across the approximately 670 repertoires, and about 10 million of those chains were shared by two or more donors. A nearest-neighbor algorithm error-corrected the raw reads and collapsed the reads into unique sequences, merging closely related sequences to remove PCR and sequencing errors. To assign V, D and J gene segments, CDR3 sequences were aligned to IMGT reference sequences. For a sequence to be retained, at least a six-nucleotide match to both a V gene segment and a J gene segment was required. Rearrangements were called productive when the CDR3 lacked stop codons and stayed in frame with V and J; all others were non-productive. CDR3 was defined according to IMGT convention as the region running from the second conserved V-encoded cysteine to the conserved J-encoded phenylalanine. The earlier analysis of 587 of the donors excluded sequences that lacked an unambiguous match to a single V gene segment. An earlier analysis of fewer than 750 of the donors classified V segments as functional when productive rearrangements were above 56.7% and as segregating when the standard deviation between donors was above 5%. A statistical classification framework was developed to diagnose cytomegalovirus status using the catalog of TCR beta chain sequences. V and J gene assignment, in a later analysis, came from comparing TCR nucleotide sequences with IMGT/GENE-DB human TR gene sequences. The TCRdist pipeline was used in a later analysis to assign CDR3 sequences and most-parsimonious VDJ recombination scenarios. In a later analysis, each TCR beta chain was defined by its CDR3 amino acid sequence together with its V-gene family, and reads without a unique V-gene family were excluded. A later analysis removed 550 to 700 highly shared, low-generation-probability nucleotide sequences to deal with suspected cross-contamination and a sequencing artifact. For each public chain, a later analysis derived a clonal expansion index from normalized ranks of inferred template counts within each repertoire. Generation probabilities in a later analysis came from a VDJ recombination model fitted to out-of-frame rearrangements, and those results were checked against IGoR. In a later analysis, hypergeometric tests were used to score TCR-TCR, TCR-HLA and TCR-CMV co-occurrence, with a repertoire-size bias correction applied to TCR pairs. To estimate false discovery rates, a later analysis permuted the HLA or CMV assignments 20 times. In a later analysis, co-occurring TCRs were grouped using DBSCAN, and TCRdist sequence similarity was added for clustering within HLA-allele-positive subsets. For co-occurrence clustering, repertoires with fewer than 30,000 or more than 120,000 public chains were excluded, along with roughly 5 repertoires with anomalous nucleotide sharing. TCRdb limited this immuneACCESS table to in-frame rearrangements with V and J called. A share of clones is missing; checked studies link under half to unresolved V genes, and the rest is unexplained. That table furnishes V, J and clone size, whereas the DNA furnished D and trimming. In this sample the table shows approximately 73,000 clones, almost 80% of which occur a single time. The ten largest clonotypes hold under 25% of the sample.

In total, approximately 700 healthy bone marrow donors made up the cohort. At the time of sampling, all cohort members were nominally healthy, though unrecorded immune exposures were likely present. The donor was CMV seropositive and belonged to the group of 250 to 350 seropositive cohort members. A peripheral blood sample was provided by each donor, and peripheral blood mononuclear cells were used for TCR beta sequencing. Genomic DNA extraction from the blood cell samples was performed with the Qiagen DNeasy Blood Extraction Kit. V is clipped by 6 bases and J by 0 bases, and the sequence between their germline boundaries is 18 bases long. There are 18 amino acids in the CDR3, from cysteine to phenylalanine inclusive. The retained sequence is limited to the CDR3, 54 bases, with the frame set at the first base. The germline V gene specifies SNHLY as CDR1 and FYNNEI as CDR2.

The clonotype originates from a woman aged 35 to 49 in good health and CMV-seropositive. Sequenced material: PBMCs. Rearrangement joined TRBV2 to TRBJ2-6; D gene: possibly TRBD2, on 5 matching bases. The nucleotide sequence is TGTGCCAGCAGCCGGGGAACACAAGGGCTCTCTGGGGCCAACGTCCTGACTTTC. This encodes CASSRGTQGLSGANVLTF.